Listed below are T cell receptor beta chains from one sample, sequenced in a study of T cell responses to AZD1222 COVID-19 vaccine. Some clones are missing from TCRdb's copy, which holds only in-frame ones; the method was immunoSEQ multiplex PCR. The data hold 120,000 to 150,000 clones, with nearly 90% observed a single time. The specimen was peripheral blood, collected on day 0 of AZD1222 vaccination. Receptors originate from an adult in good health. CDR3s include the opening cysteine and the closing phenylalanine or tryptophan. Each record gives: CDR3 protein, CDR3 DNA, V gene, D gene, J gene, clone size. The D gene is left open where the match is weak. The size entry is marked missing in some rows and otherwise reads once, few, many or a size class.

CSALPIPSGRDLHEQFF,TGCAGCGCGCTCCCAATACCTAGCGGGAGGGACCTGCATGAGCAGTTCTTC,TRBV29-1,TRBD2,TRBJ2-1,once
CASSRTGEREKLFF,TGTGCCAGTAGCCGGACAGGGGAACGGGAAAAACTGTTTTTT,TRBV19,TRBD1,TRBJ1-4,-
CASSPMGTDTQYF,TGCGCCAGCAGTCCGATGGGCACAGATACGCAGTATTTT,TRBV10-1,-,TRBJ2-3,-
CATSRGTGYEQYF,TGTGCCACCAGCAGAGGGACAGGCTACGAGCAGTACTTC,TRBV15,TRBD1,TRBJ2-7,-
CASSFTARGQGYADTQYF,TGTGCCAGCAGTTTCACCGCCCGCGGACAGGGATACGCAGATACGCAGTATTTT,TRBV27,TRBD1,TRBJ2-3,-
CASMGASETYEQYF,TGTGCCAGCATGGGAGCTAGCGAGACCTACGAGCAGTACTTC,TRBV6-5,-,TRBJ2-7,few
CSARTGETQYF,TGCAGTGCTAGGACAGGGGAGACCCAGTACTTC,TRBV20-1,TRBD1,TRBJ2-5,-
CASSRAYSEQFF,TGTGCCAGCAGCCGGGCCTACAGTGAGCAGTTCTTC,TRBV2,-,TRBJ2-1,-
CASSLPSGSFTDTQYF,TGTGCCAGCAGCTTACCTAGCGGGAGTTTTACAGATACGCAGTATTTT,TRBV5-4,TRBD2,TRBJ2-3,-
CASRRGSYNEQFF,TGTGCCAGCAGGCGGGGCTCCTACAATGAGCAGTTCTTC,TRBV6-5,-,TRBJ2-1,-
CASSSTGFLYGYTF,TGCGCCAGCAGCTCAACCGGGTTTCTATATGGCTACACCTTC,TRBV5-1,-,TRBJ1-2,-